The entry below describes one T cell receptor (delta chain). This sequence is one base from a far larger clone and is likely a read error. This sample also contains other DNA sequences that code for the same CDR3. Flow sorting of PBMC yielded separate Vgamma9/Vdelta2+ and Vdelta2-negative gammadelta T cell populations for bulk repertoire analysis. Each sorted gammadelta sample had TRG and TRD chains sequenced. TCRdb re-called the multiplex PCR reads using CATT. Of 85,000 to 90,000 delta-chain clones listed, 1.4% were seen once; the top ten hold about 10%. CDR3 size: 20 residues. CDR1 and CDR2 from the germline V gene are TSWWSYY and QGS. This specimen belongs to a study of γδ T cells in repeated Plasmodium falciparum infection.

The receptor comes from a pool of human donors (malaria-infected and uninfected, not separated). The V gene was identified as TRDV1, while no J gene was called; the table's TRDD3 call for D was not verified on the DNA. Source material: gamma-delta T cells from blood. CDR3 in amino acids: CALGGPCDLRVSQQGDKLIF. CDR3 in DNA: TGTGCTCTTGGGGGCCCCTGTGACCTACGCGTCTCCCAACAAGGAGATAAACTCATCTTC.